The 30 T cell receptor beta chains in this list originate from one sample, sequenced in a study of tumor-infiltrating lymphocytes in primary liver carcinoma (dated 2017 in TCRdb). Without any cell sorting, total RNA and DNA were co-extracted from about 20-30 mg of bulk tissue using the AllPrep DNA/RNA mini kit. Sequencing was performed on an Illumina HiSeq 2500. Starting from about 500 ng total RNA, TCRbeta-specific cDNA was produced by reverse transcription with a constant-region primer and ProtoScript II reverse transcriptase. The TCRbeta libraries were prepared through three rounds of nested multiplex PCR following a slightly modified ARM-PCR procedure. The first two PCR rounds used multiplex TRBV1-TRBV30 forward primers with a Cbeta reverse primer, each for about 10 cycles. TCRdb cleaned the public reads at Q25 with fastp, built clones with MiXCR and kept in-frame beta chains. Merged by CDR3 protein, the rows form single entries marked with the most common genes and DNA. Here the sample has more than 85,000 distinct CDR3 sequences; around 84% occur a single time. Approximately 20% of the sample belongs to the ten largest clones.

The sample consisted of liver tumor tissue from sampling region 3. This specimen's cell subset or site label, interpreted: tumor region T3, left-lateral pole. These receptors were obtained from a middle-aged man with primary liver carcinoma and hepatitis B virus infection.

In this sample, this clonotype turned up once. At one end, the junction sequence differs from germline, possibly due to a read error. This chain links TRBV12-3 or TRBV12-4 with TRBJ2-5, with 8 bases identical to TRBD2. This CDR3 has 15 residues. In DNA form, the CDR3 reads TGTGCCGGCAGGCCACTAGCGGTGAGCCAAGAGACCCAGTACTTC. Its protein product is CAGRPLAVSQETQYF.

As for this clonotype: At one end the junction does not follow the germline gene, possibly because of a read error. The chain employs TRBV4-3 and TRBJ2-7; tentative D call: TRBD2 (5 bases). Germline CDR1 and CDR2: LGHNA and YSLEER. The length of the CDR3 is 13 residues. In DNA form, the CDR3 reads TGCGCCAGCAGCCAAATTGGGGAGTCCGAGGAGTACTTC. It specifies CASSQIGESEEYF.

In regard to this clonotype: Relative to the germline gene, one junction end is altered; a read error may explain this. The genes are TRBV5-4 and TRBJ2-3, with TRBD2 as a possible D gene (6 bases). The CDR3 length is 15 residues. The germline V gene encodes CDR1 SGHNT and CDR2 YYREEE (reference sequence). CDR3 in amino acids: CASGLWLASGDAQYF. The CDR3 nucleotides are TGTGCCAGCGGCTTGTGGTTGGCCTCGGGGGATGCGCAGTATTTT.

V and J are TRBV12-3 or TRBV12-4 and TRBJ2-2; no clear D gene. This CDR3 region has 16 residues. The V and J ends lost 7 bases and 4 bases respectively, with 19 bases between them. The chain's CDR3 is CASTPLLGSATGELFF. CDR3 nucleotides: TGTGCCAGCACCCCACTCCTAGGCTCGGCCACCGGGGAGCTGTTTTTT.

The CDR3 nucleotides read TGCGCCAGCAGCCAACTTACCCCCTCCGGGGTACTGTTTTTT. It codes for CASSQLTPSGVLFF. The chain recombines TRBV4-1 with TRBJ2-2, with D possibly being TRBD2 (5 bases). This CDR3 has 14 amino acids. Germline V lookup: CDR1 MGHRA, CDR2 YSYEKL. With 2 bases removed from V and 14 bases from J, the gap between germline ends came to 18 bases.

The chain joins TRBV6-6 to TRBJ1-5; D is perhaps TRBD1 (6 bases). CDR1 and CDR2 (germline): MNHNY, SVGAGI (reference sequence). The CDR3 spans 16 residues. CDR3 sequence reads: CTNRNTGTWSNQPQHF. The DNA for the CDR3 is TGTACCAACAGAAATACAGGGACTTGGAGCAATCAGCCCCAGCATTTT.

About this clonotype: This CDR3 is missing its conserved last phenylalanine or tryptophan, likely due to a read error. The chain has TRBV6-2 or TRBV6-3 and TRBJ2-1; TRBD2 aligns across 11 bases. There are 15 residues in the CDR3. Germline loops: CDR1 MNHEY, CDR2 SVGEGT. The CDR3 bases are TGTGCTAGCAGAACCGGGACTAGCGGTTACAATGAGCAGTTCTTA. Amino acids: CASRTGTSGYNEQFL.

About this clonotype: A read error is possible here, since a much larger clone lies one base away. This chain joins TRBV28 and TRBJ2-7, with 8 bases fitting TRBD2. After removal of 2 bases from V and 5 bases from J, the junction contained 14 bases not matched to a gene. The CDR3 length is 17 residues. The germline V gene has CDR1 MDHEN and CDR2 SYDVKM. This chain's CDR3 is CASSLAAISGKQNEQYF. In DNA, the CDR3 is TGTGCCAGCAGTTTAGCCGCGATTAGCGGGAAACAGAACGAGCAGTACTTC.

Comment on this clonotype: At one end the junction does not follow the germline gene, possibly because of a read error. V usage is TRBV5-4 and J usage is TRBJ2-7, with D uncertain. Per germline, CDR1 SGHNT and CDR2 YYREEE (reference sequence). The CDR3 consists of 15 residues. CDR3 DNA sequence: TGTGCCGGCAGCCCGCCCGGTAGGGCATCCTACGAGCAGTACTTC. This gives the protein CAGSPPGRASYEQYF.

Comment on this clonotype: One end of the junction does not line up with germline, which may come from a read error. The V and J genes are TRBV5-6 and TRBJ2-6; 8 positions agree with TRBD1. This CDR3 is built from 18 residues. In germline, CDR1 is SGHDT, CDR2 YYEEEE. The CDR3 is CASSLARTGKAGAIVLTF. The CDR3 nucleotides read TGCGCCAGCAGCTTGGCCCGGACAGGGAAGGCTGGGGCCATCGTCCTGACTTTC. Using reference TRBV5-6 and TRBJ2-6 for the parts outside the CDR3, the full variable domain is DAGVTQSPTHLIKTRGQQVTLRCSPKSGHDTVSWYQQALGQGPQFIFQYYEEEERQRGNFPDRFSGHQFPNYSSELNVNALLLGDSALYLCASSLARTGKAGAIVLTFGAGSRLTVL.

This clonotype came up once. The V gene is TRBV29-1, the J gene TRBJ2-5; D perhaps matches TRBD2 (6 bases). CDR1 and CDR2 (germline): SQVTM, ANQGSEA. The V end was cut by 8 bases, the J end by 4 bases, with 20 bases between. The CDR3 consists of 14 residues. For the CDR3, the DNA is TGCAGCAGTATACTAGCTGGAGGAGTAGAGACCCAGTACTTC. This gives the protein CSSILAGGVETQYF. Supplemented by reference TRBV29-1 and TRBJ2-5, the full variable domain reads SAVISQKPSRDICQRGTSLTIQCQVDSQVTMMFWYRQQPGQSLTLIATANQGSEATYESGFVIDKFPISRPNLTFSTLTVSNMSPEDSSIYLCSSILAGGVETQYFGPGTRLLVL.

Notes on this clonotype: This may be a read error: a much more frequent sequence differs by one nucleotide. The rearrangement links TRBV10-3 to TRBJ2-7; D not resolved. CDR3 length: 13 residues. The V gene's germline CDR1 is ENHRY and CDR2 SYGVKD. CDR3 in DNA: TGTACCATCTCCCTCGCGGAGAACTACGAGCAGTACTTC. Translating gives CTISLAENYEQYF.

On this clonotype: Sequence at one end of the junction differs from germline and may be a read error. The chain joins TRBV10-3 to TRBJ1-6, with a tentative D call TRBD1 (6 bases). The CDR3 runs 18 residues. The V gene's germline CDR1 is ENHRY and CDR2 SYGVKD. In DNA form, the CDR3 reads TGTACCATCAGTGGGGCGAGCGGGGGCGCGTCTAATAACTCACCCCTCCACTTT. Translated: CTISGASGGASNNSPLHF.

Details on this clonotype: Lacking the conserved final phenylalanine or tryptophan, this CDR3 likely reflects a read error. CDR3 nucleotide sequence: TGTGCTAGCACCGGCGGGTCCTCCTACGAGCAGTACTTA. This sequence encodes CASTGGSSYEQYL. This chain links TRBV6-1 with TRBJ2-7, with D perhaps matching TRBD2 (5 bases). The CDR3 extends over 13 amino acids. CDR1 and CDR2 from the germline V gene are MNHNS and SASEGT.

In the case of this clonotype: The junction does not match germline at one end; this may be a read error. This CDR3 reads CASGTRNTEASF. In nucleotides, the CDR3 is TGTGCCAGCGGGACACGTAACACCGAAGCTTCCTTC. The chain employs TRBV6-2 or TRBV6-3 and TRBJ1-1, with D tentatively TRBD1 (6 bases). Germline V gene lookup returns CDR1 MNHEY and CDR2 SVGEGT. CDR3 size: 12 residues.

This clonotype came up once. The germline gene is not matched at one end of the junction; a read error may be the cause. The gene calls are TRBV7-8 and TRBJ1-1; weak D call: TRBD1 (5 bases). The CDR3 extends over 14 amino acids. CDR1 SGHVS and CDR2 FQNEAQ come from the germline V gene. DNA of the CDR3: TGCGCCGGCAGCTTAGCGGGGGGGAACACTGAAGCTTTCTTT. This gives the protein CAGSLAGGNTEAFF.

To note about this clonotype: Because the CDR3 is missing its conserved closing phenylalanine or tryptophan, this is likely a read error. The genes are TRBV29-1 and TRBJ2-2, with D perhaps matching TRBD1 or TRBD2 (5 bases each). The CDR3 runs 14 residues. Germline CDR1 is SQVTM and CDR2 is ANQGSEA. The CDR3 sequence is CSILGPGPTWELFS. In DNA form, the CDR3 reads TGCAGCATCCTCGGTCCGGGACCCACCTGGGAGCTGTTTTCT.

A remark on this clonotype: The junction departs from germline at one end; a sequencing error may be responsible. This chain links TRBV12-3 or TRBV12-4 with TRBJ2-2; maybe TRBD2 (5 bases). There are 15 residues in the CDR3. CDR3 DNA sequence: TGTGCCAGCAGACTAGTGGGCCTTAACACCGGGGAGCTGTCTTTT. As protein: CASRLVGLNTGELSF.

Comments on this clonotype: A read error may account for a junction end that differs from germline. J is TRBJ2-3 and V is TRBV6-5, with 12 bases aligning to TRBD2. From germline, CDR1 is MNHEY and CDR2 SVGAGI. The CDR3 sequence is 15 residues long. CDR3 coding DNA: TGTGCAAGCAGCCCAGGACTAGCGGGATCAGATATGCAGTATTTT. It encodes CASSPGLAGSDMQYF.

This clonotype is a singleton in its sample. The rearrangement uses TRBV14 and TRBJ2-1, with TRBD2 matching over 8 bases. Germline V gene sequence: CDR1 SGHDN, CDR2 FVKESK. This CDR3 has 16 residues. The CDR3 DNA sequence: TGTGCTAACAGTGCCATAGCGGGATGGGTGAACAATGAGCAGTTCTTC. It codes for CANSAIAGWVNNEQFF.

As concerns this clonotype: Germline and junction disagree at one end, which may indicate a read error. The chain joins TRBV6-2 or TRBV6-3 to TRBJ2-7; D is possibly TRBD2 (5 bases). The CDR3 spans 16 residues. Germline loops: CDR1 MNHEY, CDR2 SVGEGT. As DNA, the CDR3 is TGTGCCAGCAATTACCCCCTAGGTGCGAGGGCCTACGAGCAGTACTTC. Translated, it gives CASNYPLGARAYEQYF.

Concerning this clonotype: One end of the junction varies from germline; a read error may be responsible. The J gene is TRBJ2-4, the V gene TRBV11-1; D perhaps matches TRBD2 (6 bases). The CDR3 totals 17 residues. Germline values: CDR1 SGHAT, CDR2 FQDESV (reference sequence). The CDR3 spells CASSFPESSVIKNIRYF. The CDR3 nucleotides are TGTGCCAGCAGCTTTCCCGAGTCTAGCGTGATCAAAAACATTCGGTACTTC. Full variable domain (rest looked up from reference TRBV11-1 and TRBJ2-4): EAEVAQSPRYKITEKSQAVAFWCDPISGHATLYWYRQILGQGPELLVQFQDESVVDDSQLPKDRFSAERLKGVDSTLKIQPAELGDSAMYLCASSFPESSVIKNIRYFGAGTRLSVL.

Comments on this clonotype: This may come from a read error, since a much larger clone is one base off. CDR3 bases: TGTACCAGCAGTGAATGGACGGAGAATGAAAAACTGTTTTTT. This translates into CTSSEWTENEKLFF. V and J are TRBV25-1 and TRBJ1-4; D not certain. Germline CDR1 MGHDK, CDR2 SYGVNS. This CDR3 has 14 residues.

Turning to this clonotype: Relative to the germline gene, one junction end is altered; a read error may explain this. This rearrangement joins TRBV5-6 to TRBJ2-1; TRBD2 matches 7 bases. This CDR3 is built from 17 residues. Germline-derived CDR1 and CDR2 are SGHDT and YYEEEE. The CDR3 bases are TGTGCCAGCAACTTGGCTGTTCGACAAGCGGGAAGTAATGAGCAGCTCTTC. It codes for CASNLAVRQAGSNEQLF. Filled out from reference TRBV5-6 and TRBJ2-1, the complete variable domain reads DAGVTQSPTHLIKTRGQQVTLRCSPKSGHDTVSWYQQALGQGPQFIFQYYEEEERQRGNFPDRFSGHQFPNYSSELNVNALLLGDSALYLCASNLAVRQAGSNEQLFGPGTRLTVL.

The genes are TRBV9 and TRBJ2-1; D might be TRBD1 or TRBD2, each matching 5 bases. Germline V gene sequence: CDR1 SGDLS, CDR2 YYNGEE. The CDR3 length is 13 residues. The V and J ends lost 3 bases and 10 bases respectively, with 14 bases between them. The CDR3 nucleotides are TGTGCCAGCAGCGGAGGGGTAGTCCAAGAGCAGTTCTTC. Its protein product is CASSGGVVQEQFF. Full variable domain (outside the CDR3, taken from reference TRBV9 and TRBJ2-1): DSGVTQTPKHLITATGQRVTLRCSPRSGDLSVYWYQQSLDQGLQFLIQYYNGEERAKGNILERFSAQQFPDLHSELNLSSLELGDSALYFCASSGGVVQEQFFGPGTRLTVL.

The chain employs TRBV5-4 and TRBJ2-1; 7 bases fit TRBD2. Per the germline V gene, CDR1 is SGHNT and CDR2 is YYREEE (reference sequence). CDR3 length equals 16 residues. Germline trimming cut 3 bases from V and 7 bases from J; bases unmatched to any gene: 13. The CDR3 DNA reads TGTGCCAGCAGCTCCGGCGTAGGGGACTATGTGAATGAGCAGTTCTTC. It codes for CASSSGVGDYVNEQFF. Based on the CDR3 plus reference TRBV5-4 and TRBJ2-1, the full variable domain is ETGVTQSPTHLIKTRGQQVTLRCSSQSGHNTVSWYQQALGQGPQFIFQYYREEENGRGNFPPRFSGLQFPNYSSELNVNALELDDSALYLCASSSGVGDYVNEQFFGPGTRLTVL.

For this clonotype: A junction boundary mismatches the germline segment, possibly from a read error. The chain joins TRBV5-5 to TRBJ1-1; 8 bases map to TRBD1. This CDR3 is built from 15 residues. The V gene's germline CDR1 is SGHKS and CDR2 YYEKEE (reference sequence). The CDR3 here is CASSLFGTGRTEAFF. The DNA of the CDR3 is TGTGCCAGTAGCTTGTTCGGGACAGGACGTACTGAAGCTTTCTTT.

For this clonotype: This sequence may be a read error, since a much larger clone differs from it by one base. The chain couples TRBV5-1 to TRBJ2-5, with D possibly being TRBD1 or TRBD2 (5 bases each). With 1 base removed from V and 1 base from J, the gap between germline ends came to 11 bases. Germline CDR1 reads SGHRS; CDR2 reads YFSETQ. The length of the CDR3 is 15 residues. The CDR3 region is CASSLRAGTQETQYF. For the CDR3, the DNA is TGCGCCAGCAGCTTGAGGGCCGGGACCCAAGAGACCCAGTACTTC.

In DNA form, the CDR3 reads TGTGCCAGCACTAGGGACCACCTCAGGCAGACCCAGTACTTC. Amino acids: CASTRDHLRQTQYF. The V gene is TRBV28, the J gene TRBJ2-5; D may correspond to TRBD1 or TRBD2 (5 bases each). With 7 bases removed from V and 6 bases from J, the gap between germline ends came to 18 bases. The CDR3 is 14 amino acids. Germline CDR1 and CDR2: MDHEN and SYDVKM.

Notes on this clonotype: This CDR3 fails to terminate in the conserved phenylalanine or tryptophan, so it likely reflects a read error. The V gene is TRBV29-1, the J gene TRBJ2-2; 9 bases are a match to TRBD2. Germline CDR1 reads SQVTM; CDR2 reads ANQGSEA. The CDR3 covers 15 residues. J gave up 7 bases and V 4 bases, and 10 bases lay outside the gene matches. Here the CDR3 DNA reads TGCAGCGTTGGGACTAGCGCGGCGATCATCGGGGAGCTGTTTTCT. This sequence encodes CSVGTSAAIIGELFS.